These 10 T cell receptor beta chains were sequenced from one sample in a study of neurological immune-mediated disorders. One entry per CDR3 protein results from TCRdb running MiXCR on the 5' RACE reads. The profile shows 50,000 or so distinct CDR3 sequences, 10% to 13% of them singletons. The sample comprised PBMCs. The receptor set was obtained from a woman between 40 and 50 years old with HTLV-1-associated myelopathy (HAM/TSP).

This clonotype has a count of ten or more. The V call is TRBV11-2, the J call TRBJ2-1; no definite D call. The CDR3 sequence is 18 residues long. V gave up 1 base and J gave up 0 bases, with 16 bases separating them. Germline V CDR1 and CDR2: SGHAT, FQNNGV. The CDR3 sequence: CASSLGRKTTTSYNEQFF. The CDR3 DNA follows: TGTGCCAGCAGCTTAGGCCGGAAGACAACCACCTCCTACAATGAGCAGTTCTTC. The whole variable domain, remainder taken from reference TRBV11-2 and TRBJ2-1, is EAGVAQSPRYKIIEKRQSVAFWCNPISGHATLYWYQQILGQGPKLLIQFQNNGVVDDSQLPKDRFSAERLKGVDSTLKIQPAKLEDSAVYLCASSLGRKTTTSYNEQFFGPGTRLTVL.

Many counts were recorded for this clonotype. The chain carries TRBV5-1 and TRBJ2-1; 8 nucleotides agree with TRBD2. CDR1 is SGHRS, CDR2 YFSETQ, per germline. Losses at the gene ends were 0 bases for V and 2 bases for J; bases not matched to a gene: 4. The CDR3 is made up of 16 amino acids. The CDR3 nucleotides read TGCGCCAGCAGCTTGGGCTGGACTAGCACCTACAATGAGCAGTTCTTC. As protein: CASSLGWTSTYNEQFF.

This clonotype was counted ten times or more. This chain joins TRBV4-3 and TRBJ1-2, with D possibly matching TRBD1 (5 bases). V was shortened by 0 bases and J by 4 bases, with 12 bases between the two germline ends. Germline-derived CDR1 and CDR2 are LGHNA and YSLEER. The CDR3 extends over 15 amino acids. This chain's CDR3 is CASSQEGRASYGYTF. CDR3 DNA sequence: TGCGCCAGCAGCCAAGAGGGCAGGGCTTCCTATGGCTACACCTTC.

This clonotype was picked up many times. This chain connects TRBV9 to TRBJ1-2, with a possible D match to TRBD1 (5 bases). Germline CDR1 and CDR2: SGDLS and YYNGEE. V shed 0 bases and J shed 4 bases, with 19 bases lying between them. The length of the CDR3 is 17 residues. CDR3 in DNA: TGTGCCAGCAGCGTAGGTTTGGGTCGGTCCGGGGCCTATGGCTACACCTTC. It yields the protein CASSVGLGRSGAYGYTF.

This clonotype was recorded many times. The rearrangement links TRBV29-1 to TRBJ2-1, with D perhaps matching TRBD1 (7 bases). The V end lost 7 bases, the J end lost 8 bases, and 21 bases lay between the germline ends. Germline-derived CDR1 and CDR2 are SQVTM and ANQGSEA. CDR3 length: 14 amino acids. Here the CDR3 reads CSGGTALPGDEQFF. CDR3 sequence (DNA): TGCAGCGGGGGGACAGCCCTCCCGGGGGATGAGCAGTTCTTC.

This clonotype was seen ten or more times. This chain connects TRBV6-1 to TRBJ2-7, with 7 positions matching TRBD2. The CDR3 length is 13 residues. After removal of 10 bases from V and 0 bases from J, the junction contained 6 bases not matched to a gene. The germline gives CDR1 MNHNS, CDR2 SASEGT. The CDR3 DNA reads as TGTGCCAACTCAGCGGGGAGCTCCTACGAGCAGTACTTC. Its protein product is CANSAGSSYEQYF.

With regard to this clonotype: A much larger clone differs from this one at a single base, so this may be a read error. The chain carries TRBV30 and TRBJ1-4, with 7 nucleotides matching TRBD1. Germline V lookup: CDR1 GTSNPN, CDR2 SVGIG (reference sequence). The ends lost 6 bases at V and 7 bases at J; junction bases unmatched: 5. This CDR3 is 12 amino acids long. CDR3 sequence: CACGQVTEKLFF. CDR3 DNA sequence: TGTGCCTGCGGACAGGTGACTGAAAAACTGTTTTTT.

This clonotype was seen at least ten times. The chain recombines TRBV5-1 with TRBJ2-1; D may be TRBD1 or TRBD2 (5 bases each). The germline CDR1 and CDR2 sequences are SGHRS and YFSETQ. V lost 4 bases to trimming and J lost 7 bases, with 18 bases between them. The CDR3 spans 15 residues. CDR3 nucleotide sequence: TGCGCCAGCAGCACCGGGACCTATGGTGGGAATGAGCAGTTCTTC. Translated, it gives CASSTGTYGGNEQFF.

This clonotype was seen repeatedly, ten times or more. The chain is built from TRBV2 and TRBJ2-5, with D unresolved. V was cut by 2 bases and J by 2 bases, with 3 bases left in between. This CDR3 is built from 12 residues. Looked up from germline, CDR1 is SNHLY and CDR2 is FYNNEI. The CDR3 protein is CASSEQQETQYF. CDR3 DNA: TGTGCCAGCAGTGAACAGCAAGAGACCCAGTACTTC. Complete variable domain (other parts from reference TRBV2 and TRBJ2-5): EPEVTQTPSHQVTQMGQEVILRCVPISNHLYFYWYRQILGQKVEFLVSFYNNEISEKSEIFDDQFSVERPDGSNFTLKIRSTKLEDSAMYFCASSEQQETQYFGPGTRLLVL.

This clonotype was recorded many times. This sequence joins TRBV7-2 and TRBJ2-1, with D possibly TRBD2 on 5 matching bases. The V and J ends lost 0 bases and 8 bases respectively, with 8 bases between them. The CDR3 sequence is 13 residues long. Looked up from germline, CDR1 is SGHTA and CDR2 is FQGNSA. CDR3 DNA sequence: TGTGCCAGCAGCTTAGCCCTACTAGATGAGCAGTTCTTC. Translation: CASSLALLDEQFF.